Below, one TCR beta chain is given with its context. The count of this clone is one. It lacks a known antigen. Per-base qualities were not stored, and no clone one base away is much larger. TCRbeta CDR3 regions were amplified from genomic DNA using the immunoSEQ Assay, a bias-controlled multiplex PCR. In the original analysis: Within the assay, amplification of reference gene primers was used to estimate how many nucleated cells each sample contained. To quantify the absolute abundance of each unique TCRbeta CDR3 rearrangement, sequence reads were collapsed and filtered. For each sample, productive Simpson clonality was calculated by taking the square root of Simpson's diversity index across productive rearrangements. As stored in TCRdb, this immuneACCESS dataset retains in-frame rearrangements with V and J assigned. A fraction of the clones does not appear; measured against another copy, unresolved V genes explain less than half of the discrepancy, and the remainder lacks a known reason. V, J and clone size reflect that table, while D and trimming were determined from the DNA. In this sample the table shows some 180,000 clones, around 80% of which occur a single time. Around 13% of the sample lies in the top ten.

The germline V gene (reference sequence) specifies SEHNR as CDR1 and FQNEAQ as CDR2. Trimming costs V 6 bases and J 4 bases, and their ends lie 15 bases apart. The CDR3 runs 14 residues from the cysteine to the phenylalanine. Solely the CDR3 DNA is kept, with 42 bases framed from the first base. Whole blood was collected in K2EDTA tubes by collaborating institutions according to the institutions' own protocols. For TCRbeta analysis, collaborators shipped samples in one of three forms: frozen whole blood, isolated PBMCs, or DNA extracted from either of those sample types. This record comes from a study of blood T cell repertoires in COVID-19 (dated by TCRdb to between 2020 and 2021). Broadly, across the study: Collaborator samples came from the United States, Italy and Spain and covered acute and convalescent phases of COVID-19. The repertoires were made available in a free public database intended to serve as a resource for research on the immune response to SARS-CoV-2. Where available, HLA class I and class II types were taken from metadata supplied by the sample provider and were not determined by assay-based typing. The samples were drawn from the first 160 participants of the ongoing ImmuneRACE study and from 1,254 subjects provided by 6 global collaborators. The prospective study material was composed of cDNA or gDNA derived from T cells, B-cell-depleted T cells, or PBMCs. Sample metadata almost always included a de-identified subject ID, COVID-19 status, age in years and sex. The dataset comprised deeply sampled blood TCRbeta repertoires from subjects exposed to, actively infected with, or recovered from COVID-19. Points the paper makes about the study in general: How much clinical and demographic metadata was included differed by source and by participant, and the metadata was provided uncurated.

The clonotype was recovered from a human donor in a cohort sampled during active COVID-19. The chain is made from TRBV7-9 and TRBJ2-5; matching of 6 bases hints at TRBD1 as the D gene. Sequenced sample: peripheral blood. For the CDR3, the sequence is CASSPQGLPETQYF. The nucleotide sequence is TGTGCCAGCAGTCCACAGGGTCTACCAGAGACCCAGTACTTC.